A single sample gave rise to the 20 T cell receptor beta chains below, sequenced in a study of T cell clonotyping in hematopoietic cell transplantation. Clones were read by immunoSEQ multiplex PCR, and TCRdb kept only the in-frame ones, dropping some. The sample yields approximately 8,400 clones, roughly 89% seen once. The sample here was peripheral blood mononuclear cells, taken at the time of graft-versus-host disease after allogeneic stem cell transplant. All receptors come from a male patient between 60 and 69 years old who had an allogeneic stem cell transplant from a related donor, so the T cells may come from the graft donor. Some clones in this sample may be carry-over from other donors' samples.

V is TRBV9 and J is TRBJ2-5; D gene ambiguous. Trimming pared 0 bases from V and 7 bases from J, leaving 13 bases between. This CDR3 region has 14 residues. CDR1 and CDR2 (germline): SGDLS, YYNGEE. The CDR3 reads CASSVGGRHGTQYF. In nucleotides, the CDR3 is TGTGCCAGCAGCGTAGGAGGACGGCACGGGACCCAGTACTTC.

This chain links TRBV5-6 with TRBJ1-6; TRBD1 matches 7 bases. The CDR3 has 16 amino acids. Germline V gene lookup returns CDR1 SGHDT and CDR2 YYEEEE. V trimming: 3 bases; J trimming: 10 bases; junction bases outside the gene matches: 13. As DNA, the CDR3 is TGTGCCAGCAGCTCTGATATGGGCAGGGGGGGATCACCCCTCCACTTT. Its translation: CASSSDMGRGGSPLHF.

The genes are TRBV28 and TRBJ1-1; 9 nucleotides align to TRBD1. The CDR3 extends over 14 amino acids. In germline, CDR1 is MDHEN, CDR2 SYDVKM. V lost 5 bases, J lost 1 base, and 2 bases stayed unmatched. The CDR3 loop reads CASSRDRANTEAFF. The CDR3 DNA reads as TGTGCCAGCAGTCGGGACAGGGCGAACACTGAAGCTTTCTTT.

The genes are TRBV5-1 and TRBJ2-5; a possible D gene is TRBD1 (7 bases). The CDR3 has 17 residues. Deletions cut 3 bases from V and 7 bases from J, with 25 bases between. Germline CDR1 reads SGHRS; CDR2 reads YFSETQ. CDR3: CASSSVGGGAHSRTQYF. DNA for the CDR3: TGCGCCAGCAGCTCGGTAGGGGGCGGGGCCCACAGTAGGACCCAGTACTTC. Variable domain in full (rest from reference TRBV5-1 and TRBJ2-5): KAGVTQTPRYLIKTRGQQVTLSCSPISGHRSVSWYQQTPGQGLQFLFEYFSETQRNKGNFPGRFSGRQFSNSRSEMNVSTLELGDSALYLCASSSVGGGAHSRTQYFGPGTRLLVL.

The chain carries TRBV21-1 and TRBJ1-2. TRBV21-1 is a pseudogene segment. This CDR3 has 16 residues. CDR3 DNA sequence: TGTGCCAGCAGCCCTAAGGAGGGGGGGAATAACTATGGCTACACCTTC. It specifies CASSPKEGGNNYGYTF.

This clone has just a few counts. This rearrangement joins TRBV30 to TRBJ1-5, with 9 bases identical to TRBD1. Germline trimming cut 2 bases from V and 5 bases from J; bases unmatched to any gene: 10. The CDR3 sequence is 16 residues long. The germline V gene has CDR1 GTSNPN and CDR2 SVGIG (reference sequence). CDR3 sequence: CAWSRDRVIGDQPQHF. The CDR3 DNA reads TGTGCCTGGAGTCGGGACAGGGTCATTGGGGATCAGCCCCAGCATTTT.

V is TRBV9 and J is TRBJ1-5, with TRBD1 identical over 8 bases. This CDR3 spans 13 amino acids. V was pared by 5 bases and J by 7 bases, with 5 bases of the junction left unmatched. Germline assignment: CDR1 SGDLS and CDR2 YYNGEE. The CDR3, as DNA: TGTGCCAGCAGGGCAGGGGGCTCGCAGCCCCAGCATTTT. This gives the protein CASRAGGSQPQHF.

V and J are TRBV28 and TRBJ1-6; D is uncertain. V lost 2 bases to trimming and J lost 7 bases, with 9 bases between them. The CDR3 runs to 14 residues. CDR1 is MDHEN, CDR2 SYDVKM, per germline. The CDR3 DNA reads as TGTGCCAGCAGTTTAGGTCAAGAAAATTCACCCCTCCACTTT. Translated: CASSLGQENSPLHF.

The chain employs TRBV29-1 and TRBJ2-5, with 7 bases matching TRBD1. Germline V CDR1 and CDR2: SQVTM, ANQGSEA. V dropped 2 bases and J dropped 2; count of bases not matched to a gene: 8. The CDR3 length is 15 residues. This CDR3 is CSVEPLGTEQETQYF. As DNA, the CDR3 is TGCAGCGTTGAACCACTCGGGACAGAACAAGAGACCCAGTACTTC.

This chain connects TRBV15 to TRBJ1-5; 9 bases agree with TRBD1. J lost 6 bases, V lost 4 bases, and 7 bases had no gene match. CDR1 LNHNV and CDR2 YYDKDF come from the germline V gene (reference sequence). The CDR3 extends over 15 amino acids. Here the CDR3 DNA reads TGTGCCACCAGCATGGACAGGGGCACCGGTCAGCCCCAGCATTTT. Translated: CATSMDRGTGQPQHF.

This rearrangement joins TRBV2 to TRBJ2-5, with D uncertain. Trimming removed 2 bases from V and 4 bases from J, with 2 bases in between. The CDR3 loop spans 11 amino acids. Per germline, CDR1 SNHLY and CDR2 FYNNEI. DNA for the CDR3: TGTGCCAGCAGTGAATCAGAGACCCAGTACTTC. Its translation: CASSESETQYF.

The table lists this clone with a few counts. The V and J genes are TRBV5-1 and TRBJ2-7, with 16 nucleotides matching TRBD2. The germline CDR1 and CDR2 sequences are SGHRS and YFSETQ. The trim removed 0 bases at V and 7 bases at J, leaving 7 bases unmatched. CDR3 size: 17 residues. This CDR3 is CASSLGQTGLAGGEQYF. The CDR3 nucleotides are TGCGCCAGCAGCTTGGGTCAGACGGGACTAGCGGGAGGGGAGCAGTACTTC.

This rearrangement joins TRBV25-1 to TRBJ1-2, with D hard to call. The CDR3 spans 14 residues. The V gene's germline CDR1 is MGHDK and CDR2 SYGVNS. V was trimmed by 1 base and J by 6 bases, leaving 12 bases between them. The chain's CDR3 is CASSESWGSNGYTF. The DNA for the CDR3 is TGTGCCAGCAGTGAATCGTGGGGATCGAATGGCTACACCTTC.

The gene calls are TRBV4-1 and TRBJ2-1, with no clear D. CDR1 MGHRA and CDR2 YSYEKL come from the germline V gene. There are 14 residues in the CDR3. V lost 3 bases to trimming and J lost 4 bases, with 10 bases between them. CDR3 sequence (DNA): TGCGCCAGCAGCCAGACCGGGCCTTACAATGAGCAGTTCTTC. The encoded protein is CASSQTGPYNEQFF.

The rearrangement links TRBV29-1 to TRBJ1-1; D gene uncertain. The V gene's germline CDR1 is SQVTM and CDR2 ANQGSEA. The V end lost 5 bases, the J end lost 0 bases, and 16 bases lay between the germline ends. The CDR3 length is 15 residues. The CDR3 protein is CSVPLRVPVNTEAFF. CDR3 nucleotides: TGCAGCGTTCCCCTTAGGGTACCGGTGAACACTGAAGCTTTCTTT. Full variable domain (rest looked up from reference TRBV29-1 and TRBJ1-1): SAVISQKPSRDICQRGTSLTIQCQVDSQVTMMFWYRQQPGQSLTLIATANQGSEATYESGFVIDKFPISRPNLTFSTLTVSNMSPEDSSIYLCSVPLRVPVNTEAFFGQGTRLTVV.

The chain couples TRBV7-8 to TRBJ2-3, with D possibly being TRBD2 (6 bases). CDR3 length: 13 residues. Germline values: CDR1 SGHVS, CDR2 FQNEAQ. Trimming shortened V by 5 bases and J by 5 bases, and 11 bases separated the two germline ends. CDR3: CASSQPGRDTQYF. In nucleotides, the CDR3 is TGTGCCAGCAGCCAACCCGGGAGAGATACGCAGTATTTT.

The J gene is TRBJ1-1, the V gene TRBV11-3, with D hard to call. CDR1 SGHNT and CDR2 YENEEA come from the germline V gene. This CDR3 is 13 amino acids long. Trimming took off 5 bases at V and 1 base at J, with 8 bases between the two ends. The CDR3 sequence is CASSHTRNTEAFF. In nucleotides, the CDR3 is TGTGCCAGCAGCCACACCCGGAACACTGAAGCTTTCTTT.

CDR3 DNA: TGTGCCAGCAGCCCCTTATCGTCCTGGGGCTATGGCTACACCTTC. This encodes CASSPLSSWGYGYTF. The chain combines TRBV7-2 with TRBJ1-2; the D is unclear. The CDR3 is made up of 15 amino acids. V was shortened by 5 bases and J by 4 bases, with 17 bases between the two germline ends. From germline, CDR1 is SGHTA and CDR2 FQGNSA.

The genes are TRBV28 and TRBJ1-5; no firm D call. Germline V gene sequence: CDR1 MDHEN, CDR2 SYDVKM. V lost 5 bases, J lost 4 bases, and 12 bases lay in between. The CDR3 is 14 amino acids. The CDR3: CASSPGLTNQPQHF. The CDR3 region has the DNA TGTGCCAGCAGTCCTGGACTCACAAATCAGCCCCAGCATTTT.

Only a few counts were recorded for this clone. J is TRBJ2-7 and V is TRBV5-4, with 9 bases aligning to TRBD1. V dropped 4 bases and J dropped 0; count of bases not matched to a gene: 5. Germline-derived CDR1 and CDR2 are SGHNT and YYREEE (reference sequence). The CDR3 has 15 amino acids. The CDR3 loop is CASSRPGQGSYEQYF. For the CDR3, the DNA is TGTGCCAGCAGCAGGCCGGGACAGGGCTCCTACGAGCAGTACTTC. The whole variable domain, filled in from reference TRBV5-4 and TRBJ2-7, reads ETGVTQSPTHLIKTRGQQVTLRCSSQSGHNTVSWYQQALGQGPQFIFQYYREEENGRGNFPPRFSGLQFPNYSSELNVNALELDDSALYLCASSRPGQGSYEQYFGPGTRLTVT.